One and the same sample provided the 2 T cell receptor beta chains below, sequenced in a study of blood T cell repertoires in COVID-19. The assay was immunoSEQ multiplex PCR, and TCRdb's table has in-frame clones only and misses some. The profile shows 87,000 or so clones, approximately 79% of them singletons. Sequencing was performed on peripheral blood. The receptors come from an elderly woman with active or convalescent COVID-19.

The rearrangement joins TRBV5-1 to TRBJ2-5, with 9 bases identical to TRBD1. Per the germline V gene, CDR1 is SGHRS and CDR2 is YFSETQ. The CDR3 is 16 amino acids. The V gene end was trimmed by 4 bases and the J gene end by 1 base; junction bases not matched to a gene: 8. For the CDR3, the DNA is TGCGCCAGCAGCGTTGGGACAGGGAACGTCCAAGAGACCCAGTACTTC. Translated, it gives CASSVGTGNVQETQYF.

The chain links TRBV6-6 to TRBJ1-5, with D unclear. The V gene's germline CDR1 is MNHNY and CDR2 SVGAGI (reference sequence). CDR3 size: 13 residues. With 6 bases removed from V and 7 bases from J, the gap between germline ends came to 13 bases. The CDR3 reads CASSSSWQQPQHF. CDR3 in DNA: TGTGCCAGCAGCTCCAGTTGGCAGCAGCCCCAGCATTTT.